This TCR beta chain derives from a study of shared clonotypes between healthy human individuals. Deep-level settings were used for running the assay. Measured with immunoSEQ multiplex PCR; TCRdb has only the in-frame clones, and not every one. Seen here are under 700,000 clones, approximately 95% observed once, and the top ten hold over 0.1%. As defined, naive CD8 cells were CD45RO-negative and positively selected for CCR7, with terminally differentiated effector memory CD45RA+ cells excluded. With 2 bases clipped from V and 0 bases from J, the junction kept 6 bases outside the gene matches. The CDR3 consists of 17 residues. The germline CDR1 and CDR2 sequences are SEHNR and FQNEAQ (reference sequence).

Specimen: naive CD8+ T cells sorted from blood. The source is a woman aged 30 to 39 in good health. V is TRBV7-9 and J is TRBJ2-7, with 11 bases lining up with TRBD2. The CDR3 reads CASSLMGTSGDSYEQYF. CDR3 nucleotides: TGTGCCAGCAGCTTAATGGGGACTAGCGGAGACTCCTACGAGCAGTACTTC.